These T cell receptor beta chains were read from a single sample in a study of blood T cell repertoires in COVID-19. The protocol was immunoSEQ multiplex PCR, while the TCRdb copy is restricted to in-frame clones and leaves out a portion. Of fewer than 300,000 clones listed, around nine tenths are singletons. The sequenced material came from PBMCs or T cells enriched from blood (not recorded which). The origin of the receptors is a woman aged 25 to 39 who had recovered from COVID-19. Both conserved end residues are part of each CDR3. D genes are given only for firm matches. Size tells how often a clone was seen (once, few, many) or the class of an expanded clone, and some rows leave it out.

clone size	J gene	V gene	D gene	CDR3 DNA	CDR3 protein
-	TRBJ2-7	TRBV6-1	-	TGTGCCAGCAGTGATAACGAGCAGTACTTC	CASSDNEQYF
-	TRBJ1-2	TRBV28	-	TGTGCCAGCAGTTTAATTTCGGCTAACTATGGCTACACCTTC	CASSLISANYGYTF
-	TRBJ2-1	TRBV28	TRBD1	TGTGCCAGCAGTTCGGGACAGGTGGTATACAATGAGCAGTTCTTC	CASSSGQVVYNEQFF
-	TRBJ2-5	TRBV6-2/TRBV6-3	TRBD2	TGTGCCAGCAGTCCCGGGGGGCAAGAGACCCAGTACTTC	CASSPGGQETQYF
-	TRBJ1-1	TRBV28	-	TGTGCCACGATCCTGGACACGAACACTGAAGCTTTCTTT	CATILDTNTEAFF
-	TRBJ1-1	TRBV24-1	-	TGTGCCACCAGTGCCGGGACTGTGAACACTGAAGCTTTCTTT	CATSAGTVNTEAFF
-	TRBJ2-2	TRBV28	TRBD2	TGTGCCAGCAGTTTCCCCGGGCTAGCGGGAACTACCGGGGAGCTGTTTTTT	CASSFPGLAGTTGELFF
-	TRBJ2-5	TRBV5-8	TRBD1	TGTGCCAGCAGCTCGCAAGGGACAGGGCAAGAGACCCAGTACTTC	CASSSQGTGQETQYF
once	TRBJ2-1	TRBV4-1	-	TGCGCCAGTTCTAGTGGGGACTGGGGAAAGGAGGAGCAGTTCTTC	CASSSGDWGKEEQFF
-	TRBJ2-7	TRBV6-2/TRBV6-3	-	TGTGCCAGCAGTCCGGTCCCGCGCGAGCAGTACTTC	CASSPVPREQYF
-	TRBJ2-1	TRBV15	TRBD2	TGTGCCACCAGCAGAGAGGGCGGGAGCGTCAATGAGCAGTTCTTC	CATSREGGSVNEQFF
few	TRBJ1-2	TRBV9	TRBD1	TGTGCCAGCAGCACGGGACAGGGGGGGAGCTATGGCTACACCTTC	CASSTGQGGSYGYTF
-	TRBJ1-1	TRBV5-4	TRBD1	TGTGCCAGCAGCTTGGGGACAGGGTCGCACACTGAAGCTTTCTTT	CASSLGTGSHTEAFF
-	TRBJ2-5	TRBV15	-	TGTGCCACCAGCATTCGAAGTCCGGGGCAAGAGACCCAGTACTTC	CATSIRSPGQETQYF